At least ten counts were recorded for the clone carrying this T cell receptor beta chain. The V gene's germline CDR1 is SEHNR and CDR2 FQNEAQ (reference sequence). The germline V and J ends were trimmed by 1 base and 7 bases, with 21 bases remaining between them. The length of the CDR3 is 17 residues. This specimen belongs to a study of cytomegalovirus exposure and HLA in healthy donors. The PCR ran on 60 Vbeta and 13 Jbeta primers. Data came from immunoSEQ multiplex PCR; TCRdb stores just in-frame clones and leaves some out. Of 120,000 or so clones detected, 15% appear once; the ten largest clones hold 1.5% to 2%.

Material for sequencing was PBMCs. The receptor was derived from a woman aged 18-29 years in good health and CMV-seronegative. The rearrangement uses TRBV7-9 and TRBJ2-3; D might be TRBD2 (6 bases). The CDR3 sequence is CASSLGSLANPVYTQYF. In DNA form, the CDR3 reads TGTGCCAGCAGCTTAGGGTCGCTAGCGAACCCAGTCTATACGCAGTATTTT.